The T cell receptor (beta chain) described here comes from a study of cytomegalovirus exposure and HLA in healthy donors. Study-wide findings and caveats: A later look showed TCR association rates differing by HLA locus, highest for DRB1 and lowest for HLA-C. From TCR beta sequences, most subjects' HLA-A and HLA-B alleles were reportedly predicted accurately. The Asian-associated ancestry cluster reportedly had fewer N-insertions than the roughly 720-donor mean in a later analysis.

V gave up 0 bases and J gave up 6 bases, with 4 bases separating them. Germline V lookup: CDR1 SGHNT, CDR2 YYREEE (reference sequence). The CDR3 spans 11 residues. PCR employed 60 Vbeta and 13 Jbeta primers. Method: immunoSEQ multiplex PCR; TCRdb's copy keeps in-frame clones and lacks some. The sample has around 140,000 clones; 77% are singletons. Comment on this clone: Its cognate antigen is unknown.

Sequenced sample: PBMCs. This chain uses TRBV5-4 with TRBJ2-7; D gene unclear. The source is a middle-aged woman in good health and CMV-seronegative. CDR3 sequence: CASSLVGEQYF. As DNA, the CDR3 is TGTGCCAGCAGCTTGGTCGGCGAGCAGTACTTC.